The T cell receptor (beta chain) under discussion was sequenced for a study of cytomegalovirus exposure and HLA in healthy donors. Study-level findings and limits: Reportedly, diagnosis of cytomegalovirus status by the classifier showed high specificity and sensitivity. The tendency of first-cohort TCR clusters to co-occur in the approximately 110 validation repertoires was identified by a subsequent analysis.

Generated by immunoSEQ multiplex PCR, the TCRdb table keeps only in-frame clones and is missing some. The sample lists about 76,000 clones, approximately 94% occurring once. As to this clone: Its antigen is currently unknown.

Between the trimmed V and J ends, which lost 2 bases and 6 bases, there was a span of 10 bases. Per the germline V gene, CDR1 is SGHTA and CDR2 is FQGNSA. The CDR3 is 14 amino acids. The genes are TRBV7-2 and TRBJ1-4, with D possibly being TRBD1 (6 bases). Sequencing was carried out using PBMCs. The clonotype originates from a woman aged 18 to 35 in good health and CMV-seropositive. The CDR3 coding sequence is TGTGCCAGCAGCTTAACAGGGAGAGATGAAAAACTGTTTTTT. Translation gives CASSLTGRDEKLFF.